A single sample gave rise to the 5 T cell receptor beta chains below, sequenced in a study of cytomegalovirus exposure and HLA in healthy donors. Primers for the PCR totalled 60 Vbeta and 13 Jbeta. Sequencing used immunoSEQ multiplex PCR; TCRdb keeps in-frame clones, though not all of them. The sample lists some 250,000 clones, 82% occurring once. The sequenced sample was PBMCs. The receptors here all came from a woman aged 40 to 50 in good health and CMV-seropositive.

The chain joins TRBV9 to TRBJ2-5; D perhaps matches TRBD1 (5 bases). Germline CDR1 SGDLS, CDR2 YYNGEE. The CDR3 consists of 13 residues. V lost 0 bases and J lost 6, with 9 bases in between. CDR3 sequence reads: CASSVDSGKTQYF. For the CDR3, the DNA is TGTGCCAGCAGCGTAGACTCAGGGAAGACCCAGTACTTC.

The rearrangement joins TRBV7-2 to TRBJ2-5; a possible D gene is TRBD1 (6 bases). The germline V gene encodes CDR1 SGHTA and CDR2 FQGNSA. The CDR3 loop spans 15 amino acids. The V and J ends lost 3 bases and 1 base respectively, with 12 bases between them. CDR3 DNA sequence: TGTGCCAGCAGCTTTCTCAGGGGCCCCCAAGAGACCCAGTACTTC. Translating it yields CASSFLRGPQETQYF.

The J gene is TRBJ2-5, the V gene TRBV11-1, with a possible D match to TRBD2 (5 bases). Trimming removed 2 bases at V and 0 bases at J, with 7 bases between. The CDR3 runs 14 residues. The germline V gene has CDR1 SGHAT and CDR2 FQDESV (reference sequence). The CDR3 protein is CASSLSGHQETQYF. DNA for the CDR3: TGTGCCAGCAGCTTAAGCGGCCACCAAGAGACCCAGTACTTC.

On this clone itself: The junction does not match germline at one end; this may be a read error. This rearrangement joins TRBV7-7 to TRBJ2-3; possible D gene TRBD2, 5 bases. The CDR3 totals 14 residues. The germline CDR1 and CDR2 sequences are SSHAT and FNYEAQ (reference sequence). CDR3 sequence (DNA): TGTGCTAGCAGCCCGGGTCGGGGTTCAGATACGCAGTATTTT. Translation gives CASSPGRGSDTQYF.

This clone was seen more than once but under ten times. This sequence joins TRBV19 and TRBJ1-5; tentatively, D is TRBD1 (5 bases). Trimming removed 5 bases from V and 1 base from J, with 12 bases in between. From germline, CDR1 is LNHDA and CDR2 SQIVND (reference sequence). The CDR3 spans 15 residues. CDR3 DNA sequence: TGTGCCAGTAGTGCCGGACGGGGGAGCAATCAGCCCCAGCATTTT. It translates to CASSAGRGSNQPQHF.